These 22 T cell receptor beta chains originate from one sample sequenced in a study of prognosis after radiotherapy for stage I lung cancer. The authors amplified TCR beta CDR3 from genomic DNA using two-round multiplex PCR. The first round of PCR was done with primers that matched each TRBV and TRBJ gene. TCRdb re-called the multiplex PCR reads with MiXCR, one entry per CDR3 protein. The repertoire holds around 19,000 distinct CDR3 sequences, with over 45% as singletons. Material: PBMCs, obtained before or after stereotactic body radiation therapy (not recorded which). Receptor source: a donor aged 50 or older with non-small cell lung cancer.

Remarks on this clonotype: The conserved phenylalanine or tryptophan normally closing the CDR3 is absent here, so this likely arose from a read error. V is TRBV7-3 and J is TRBJ2-2; no firm D call. CDR1 is SGHTA, CDR2 FQGTGA, per germline. CDR3 length: 16 residues. V lost 2 bases and J lost 0, with 10 bases in between. CDR3 nucleotide sequence: TGTGCCAGCAGCTTAGGTCGGGTGGCGAACACCGGGGAGCTGTTTTCT. Translated, it gives CASSLGRVANTGELFS.

This clonotype was recorded at least ten times. The chain joins TRBV24-1 to TRBJ2-1, with TRBD1 identical over 10 bases. Unmatched junction bases numbered 12, after V lost 9 bases and J lost 8 bases. The germline CDR1 and CDR2 sequences are KGHDR and SFDVKD. The length of the CDR3 is 15 residues. CDR3 residues: CATGQDRGRLYEQFF. CDR3 nucleotide sequence: TGTGCCACCGGCCAAGACAGGGGGCGCTTATATGAGCAGTTCTTC.

Concerning this clonotype itself: It is likely a read error: a sequence one base away is far more abundant. The chain combines TRBV7-9 with TRBJ1-1; D uncertain. Germline lookup yields CDR1 SEHNR and CDR2 FQNEAQ (reference sequence). The CDR3 consists of 15 residues. CDR3 bases: TGTGCCAGCAGCTTAGCGCTGGGGATGAACACTGAAGCTTTATTT. Its translation is CASSLALGMNTEALF.

This clonotype was counted ten times or more. This could be a read error, since a much larger clone is one nucleotide away. The V gene is TRBV30, the J gene TRBJ1-5; 11 nucleotides agree with TRBD1. The CDR3 is made up of 15 amino acids. Germline V CDR1 and CDR2: GTSNPN, SVGIG (reference sequence). V shed 5 bases and J 6 bases; nucleotides not matched to a gene: 9. The CDR3 here is CAWGAQDRGLQPQHF. In nucleotides, the CDR3 is TGTGCCTGGGGGGCACAGGACAGGGGGCTTCAGCCCCAGCATTTT.

This clonotype was observed a handful of times. A read error is possible here, since a much larger clone lies one base away. The genes are TRBV6-1 and TRBJ2-5; 8 bases agree with TRBD1. From germline, CDR1 is MNHNS and CDR2 SASEGT. The CDR3 has 15 amino acids. J lost 7 bases, V lost 4 bases, and 11 bases had no gene match. CDR3 sequence (DNA): TGTGCCAGCAGTGGGAGGACAGGGAGGTCTGGGACCCAGTACTTC. It specifies CASSGRTGRSGTQYF.

As regards this clonotype: The junction differs from germline at one of its ends, possibly a read error. The chain joins TRBV27 to TRBJ2-2; 12 bases are shared with TRBD2. CDR3 size: 19 residues. From germline, CDR1 is MNHEY and CDR2 SMNVEV (reference sequence). The CDR3 reads CASSPGTSGLARYTWELFF. The CDR3 coding sequence is TGTGCCAGCAGTCCCGGGACTAGCGGGCTAGCTCGGTACACCTGGGAGCTGTTTTTT.

Note on this clonotype: This clone may be a read error of a much larger clone one base away. The chain uses TRBV6-5 and TRBJ2-2; no clear D gene. The CDR3 extends over 13 amino acids. Germline V gene lookup returns CDR1 MNHEY and CDR2 SVGAGI. CDR3: CASGYTYIGELFF. The CDR3 nucleotides read TGTGCCAGCGGTTACACGTACATCGGGGAGCTGTTTTTT.

In the case of this clonotype: The junction and the germline gene differ at one end; a read error may be behind it. The chain couples TRBV4-3 to TRBJ2-5, with 11 bases that match TRBD2. In germline, CDR1 is LGHNA, CDR2 YSLEER. This CDR3 has 16 amino acids. The CDR3 region has the DNA TGCGCCAGCAGTCAAGGGGTAGCGGGAGGGCAAGAGACCCAGTACTTC. Amino acids: CASSQGVAGGQETQYF.

This clonotype is categorized as medium-sized. The chain links TRBV30 to TRBJ1-6; D call uncertain. V lost 0 bases, J lost 4 bases, and 7 bases lay in between. There are 14 residues in the CDR3. The germline V gene has CDR1 GTSNPN and CDR2 SVGIG (reference sequence). CDR3 loop: CAWSVGSYNSPLHF. The CDR3 nucleotides are TGTGCCTGGAGTGTAGGGTCTTATAATTCACCCCTCCACTTT.

This clonotype was observed many times. The genes are TRBV3-1 and TRBJ2-1, with D uncertain. This CDR3 is 15 amino acids long. V shed 4 bases and J shed 8 bases, with 18 bases lying between them. Germline assignment: CDR1 LGHDT and CDR2 YNNKEL (reference sequence). The chain's CDR3 is CASSRTQDGYHEQFF. The CDR3 DNA reads as TGTGCCAGCAGCCGAACCCAGGACGGTTATCATGAGCAGTTCTTC.

This chain links TRBV6-2 or TRBV6-3 with TRBJ2-7; perhaps TRBD1 as D (6 bases). CDR1 is MNHEY, CDR2 SVGEGT, per germline. This CDR3 region has 16 residues. The ends were cut back, 6 bases at V and 3 bases at J, with 21 bases in the middle. This chain's CDR3 is CASRTYRAISFYEQYF. CDR3 DNA: TGTGCCAGCAGAACTTACAGGGCCATATCGTTCTACGAGCAGTACTTC.

CDR3 DNA sequence: TGTGCCAGCAGCTTAGATCTGGGACACCGGAACACTGAAGCTTTCTTT. Encoded protein: CASSLDLGHRNTEAFF. This sequence joins TRBV11-3 and TRBJ1-1, with D perhaps matching TRBD1 (6 bases). CDR3 size: 16 residues. V lost 0 bases and J 1 base, leaving 12 bases between the germline ends. Germline V CDR1 and CDR2: SGHNT, YENEEA.

This clonotype is a singleton in its sample. A single base is all that separates this from a far larger clone, so a read error is likely. This rearrangement joins TRBV20-1 to TRBJ2-1, with D tentatively TRBD2 (7 bases). The germline gives CDR1 DFQATT, CDR2 SNEGSKA (reference sequence). The CDR3 runs 13 residues. V was clipped by 2 bases and J by 10 bases, with 15 bases between them. The DNA of the CDR3 is TGCAGTGCTAGAAACGTGGGGGGGGGCGAGCAGTTCTTC. It yields the protein CSARNVGGGEQFF.

This clonotype was found many times. The CDR3 sequence is CASSPLDSQETQYF. Written as DNA, the CDR3 is TGTGCCAGCTCACCCCTGGACTCGCAAGAGACCCAGTACTTC. The rearrangement joins TRBV18 to TRBJ2-5; D may be TRBD2 (5 bases). Germline CDR1 and CDR2: KGHSH and LQKENI. The CDR3 consists of 14 residues. Trimming removed 3 bases from V and 2 bases from J, with 10 bases in between.

About this clonotype: A far larger clone is only one base removed, so a read error is likely. The chain joins TRBV6-4 to TRBJ2-1; no reliable D call. From germline, CDR1 is MRHNA and CDR2 SNTAGT. The CDR3 is 12 amino acids. V was clipped by 6 bases and J by 8 bases, with 11 bases between them. CDR3 amino acids: CASRKKVDEQFF. The CDR3 coding sequence is TGTGCCAGCAGAAAGAAGGTCGATGAGCAGTTCTTC.

This chain joins TRBV3-1 and TRBJ2-3; D uncertain. The CDR3 has 13 residues. Germline CDR1 and CDR2: LGHDT and YNNKEL (reference sequence). Trimming took off 1 base at V and 3 bases at J, with 5 bases between the two ends. The CDR3 loop reads CASSQVGTDTQYF. DNA of the CDR3: TGTGCCAGCAGCCAAGTAGGGACAGATACGCAGTATTTT.

This clonotype came up many times. The rearrangement uses TRBV5-1 and TRBJ2-3; 7 nucleotides agree with TRBD1. The germline CDR1 and CDR2 sequences are SGHRS and YFSETQ. The V segment lost 1 base and the J segment 6 bases; nucleotides outside the gene matches: 8. There are 15 residues in the CDR3. The DNA for the CDR3 is TGCGCCAGCAGCTTGTTTCGACAGGGAAGGGATACGCAGTATTTT. Translating gives CASSLFRQGRDTQYF. The entire variable domain, with the rest obtained from reference TRBV5-1 and TRBJ2-3, is as follows: KAGVTQTPRYLIKTRGQQVTLSCSPISGHRSVSWYQQTPGQGLQFLFEYFSETQRNKGNFPGRFSGRQFSNSRSEMNVSTLELGDSALYLCASSLFRQGRDTQYFGPGTRLTVL.

The sample holds many counts of this clonotype. The V call is TRBV11-2, the J call TRBJ1-1; D remains ambiguous. The V gene's germline CDR1 is SGHAT and CDR2 FQNNGV. This CDR3 contains 12 residues. V was cut by 4 bases and J by 2 bases, with 5 bases left in between. As DNA, the CDR3 is TGTGCCAGCAGCTGGGTCAACACTGAAGCTTTCTTT. Translation: CASSWVNTEAFF.

This clonotype was detected many times. The CDR3 is CASSEARGSKYSNQPQHF. The CDR3 nucleotides are TGTGCCAGCAGTGAAGCCCGAGGGAGTAAATATAGCAATCAGCCCCAGCATTTT. The chain recombines TRBV6-1 with TRBJ1-5; D uncertain. CDR3 length equals 18 residues. Trimming left V 0 bases short and J 0 bases short, with 15 bases between. From germline, CDR1 is MNHNS and CDR2 SASEGT.

This clonotype was counted at least ten times. This CDR3 reads CASREGVVEVEQFF. In DNA form, the CDR3 reads TGTGCCAGCAGGGAGGGGGTAGTCGAGGTTGAGCAGTTCTTC. The chain links TRBV6-1 to TRBJ2-1; D might be TRBD1 or TRBD2, each matching 6 bases. Trimming removed 6 bases at V and 9 bases at J, with 18 bases between. There are 14 residues in the CDR3. CDR1 is MNHNS, CDR2 SASEGT, per germline.

This chain links TRBV12-3 or TRBV12-4 with TRBJ1-5; D is unclear. This CDR3 has 13 residues. V shed 2 bases and J shed 4 bases, with 6 bases lying between them. The CDR3 protein is CASSLNENQPQHF. In DNA form, the CDR3 reads TGTGCCAGCAGTTTAAATGAGAATCAGCCCCAGCATTTT.

This chain connects TRBV7-9 to TRBJ2-1, with 15 bases matching TRBD2. Germline values: CDR1 SEHNR, CDR2 FQNEAQ (reference sequence). The J segment lost 8 bases and the V segment lost 3 bases, leaving 2 bases of the junction unmatched. The CDR3 spans 15 residues. CDR3 sequence: CASSLGLAGGDEQFF. The CDR3 coding sequence is TGTGCCAGCAGCTTGGGACTAGCGGGAGGAGATGAGCAGTTCTTC.